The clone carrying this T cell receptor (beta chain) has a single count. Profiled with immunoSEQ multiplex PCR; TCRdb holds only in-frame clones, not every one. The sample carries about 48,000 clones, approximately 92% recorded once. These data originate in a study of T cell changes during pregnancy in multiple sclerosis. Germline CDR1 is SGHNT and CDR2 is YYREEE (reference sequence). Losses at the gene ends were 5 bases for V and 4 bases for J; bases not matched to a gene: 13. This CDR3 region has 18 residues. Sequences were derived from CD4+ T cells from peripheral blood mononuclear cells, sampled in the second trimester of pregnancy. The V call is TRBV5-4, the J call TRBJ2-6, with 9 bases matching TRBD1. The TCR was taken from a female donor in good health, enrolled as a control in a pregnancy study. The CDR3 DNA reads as TGTGCCAGCAGTTTTACCGGGACAGGGCTGACGGGGGCCAACGTCCTGACTTTC. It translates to CASSFTGTGLTGANVLTF.